The 17 T cell receptor beta chains below were found in one sample sequenced in a study of blood T cells in healthy people across ages. The use of a sample-barcoded 5' primer and a J-beta primer mix characterized a second PCR of roughly 6 to 11 cycles. TCRdb redid the calling of the 5' RACE reads with MiXCR, one entry per CDR3 protein. The table has roughly 800,000 distinct CDR3 sequences, about 34% seen once. Sequenced sample: blood. Source of these receptors: a man between 18 and 35 years old in good health.

Many counts were recorded for this clonotype. This chain links TRBV20-1 with TRBJ1-6; the match to TRBD1 covers 8 bases. The J segment lost 9 bases and the V segment lost 4 bases, leaving 5 bases of the junction unmatched. Germline CDR1 reads DFQATT; CDR2 reads SNEGSKA (reference sequence). The length of the CDR3 is 13 residues. In nucleotides, the CDR3 is TGCAGTGCTAAGACAGGGGTGGCTTCACCCCTCCACTTT. Translated, it gives CSAKTGVASPLHF.

This clonotype was seen more than once but under ten times. This chain joins TRBV12-3 or TRBV12-4 and TRBJ1-1, with D maybe TRBD1 (6 bases). V dropped 6 bases and J dropped 6 bases, with 20 bases sitting between them. The CDR3 sequence is 15 residues long. The CDR3 is CASRENTGSWAEAFF. For the CDR3, the DNA is TGTGCCAGCAGGGAGAACACAGGGTCTTGGGCTGAAGCTTTCTTT.

This CDR3 reads CASRKSGGAGETQYF. CDR3 nucleotide sequence: TGTGCCAGCAGGAAGAGCGGGGGTGCGGGAGAGACCCAGTACTTC. The rearrangement links TRBV12-3 or TRBV12-4 to TRBJ2-5, with 8 bases identical to TRBD2. This CDR3 has 15 residues. The trim removed 6 bases at V and 4 bases at J, leaving 10 bases unmatched.

In its sample, this clonotype was seen a few times. A junction boundary mismatches the germline segment, possibly from a read error. The gene calls are TRBV6-6 and TRBJ2-3; 8 bases are a match to TRBD2. This CDR3 is 14 amino acids long. CDR1 and CDR2 (germline): MNHNY, SVGAGI (reference sequence). In DNA form, the CDR3 reads TGTGCCAGGAGTTACGGGGGGGGCGCAGATACGCAGTATTTT. The encoded protein is CARSYGGGADTQYF.

The V call is TRBV5-1, the J call TRBJ2-5; D is ambiguous. Germline values: CDR1 SGHRS, CDR2 YFSETQ. The germline V and J ends were trimmed by 1 base and 4 bases, with 14 bases remaining between them. The CDR3 consists of 15 residues. DNA for the CDR3: TGCGCCAGCAGCTTGATTGGTAGGGTAGGAGAGACCCAGTACTTC. Translation gives CASSLIGRVGETQYF.

For this clonotype: Being one base from a much bigger clone, this may be a read error. The chain couples TRBV10-3 to TRBJ2-7; D gene uncertain. The length of the CDR3 is 14 residues. Germline V gene lookup returns CDR1 ENHRY and CDR2 SYGVKD. CDR3 in DNA: TGTGCCATCAGGGAGTCCCTAGAATTCTACGAGCAGTACTTC. This encodes CAIRESLEFYEQYF.

The sample holds many counts of this clonotype. The genes are TRBV3-1 and TRBJ2-7; the D gene is possibly TRBD2 (5 bases). Germline V gene lookup returns CDR1 LGHDT and CDR2 YNNKEL (reference sequence). This CDR3 contains 12 residues. Trimming cost V 4 bases and J 5 bases, with 9 bases left between them. The CDR3 here is CASSLGIDEQYF. The DNA of the CDR3 is TGTGCCAGCAGCCTCGGGATAGACGAGCAGTACTTC.

V is TRBV4-1 and J is TRBJ2-5; D gene unclear. Germline V lookup: CDR1 MGHRA, CDR2 YSYEKL. The germline V and J ends were trimmed by 0 bases and 11 bases, with 7 bases remaining between them. The CDR3 is made up of 11 amino acids. The CDR3 here is CASSQDHEQYF. The DNA of the CDR3 is TGCGCCAGCAGCCAAGACCATGAGCAGTACTTC.

V is TRBV15 and J is TRBJ2-1, with D unclear. The V end was cut by 4 bases, the J end by 7 bases, with 8 bases between. The CDR3 runs to 12 residues. Germline-derived CDR1 and CDR2 are LNHNV and YYDKDF (reference sequence). This chain's CDR3 is CATSTQRNEQFF. Here the CDR3 DNA reads TGTGCCACCAGCACACAGAGGAATGAGCAGTTCTTC.

The chain employs TRBV28 and TRBJ1-2; the match to TRBD1 covers 8 bases. There are 14 residues in the CDR3. After removal of 7 bases from V and 3 bases from J, the junction contained 7 bases not matched to a gene. Germline CDR1 MDHEN, CDR2 SYDVKM. The CDR3: CASNWADRDYGYTF. The DNA of the CDR3 is TGTGCCAGCAATTGGGCGGACAGGGACTATGGCTACACCTTC.

The table lists this clonotype with many counts. This sequence joins TRBV27 and TRBJ2-7; D is perhaps TRBD1 or TRBD2 (6 bases each). The V end was cut by 1 base, the J end by 4 bases, with 14 bases between. Germline-derived CDR1 and CDR2 are MNHEY and SMNVEV (reference sequence). The CDR3 loop spans 15 amino acids. The CDR3 loop reads CASSLYPGADYEQYF. The CDR3 DNA sequence: TGTGCCAGCAGTTTATATCCGGGGGCCGATTACGAGCAGTACTTC.

V and J are TRBV12-3 or TRBV12-4 and TRBJ2-1; 12 bases are a match to TRBD2. The CDR3 runs 15 residues. Trimming took 1 base from V and 8 from J; bases not matched to a gene: 3. CDR3: CASSLGTSGVHEQFF. CDR3 nucleotides: TGTGCCAGCAGTTTAGGGACTAGCGGGGTCCATGAGCAGTTCTTC.

The chain has TRBV20-1 and TRBJ1-1; 7 nucleotides match TRBD1. Germline CDR1 reads DFQATT; CDR2 reads SNEGSKA (reference sequence). This CDR3 contains 14 residues. Unmatched junction bases numbered 8, after V lost 6 bases and J lost 1 base. The CDR3 sequence: CSAAPTGQNTEAFF. CDR3 nucleotide sequence: TGCAGTGCGGCCCCGACAGGGCAGAACACTGAAGCTTTCTTT.

This clonotype has at least ten counts. The chain joins TRBV12-3 or TRBV12-4 to TRBJ2-7; TRBD2 might be the D (5 bases). The CDR3 is made up of 14 amino acids. V gave up 6 bases and J gave up 2 bases, with 14 bases separating them. The CDR3 loop reads CASRPTGWAYEQYF. The CDR3 DNA sequence: TGTGCCAGCAGACCCACGGGGTGGGCCTACGAGCAGTACTTC.

CDR3 residues: CSANDGLYEKLFF. The CDR3 DNA sequence: TGCAGTGCTAACGACGGGCTTTACGAAAAACTGTTTTTT. The V call is TRBV20-1, the J call TRBJ1-4; D gene uncertain. Germline values: CDR1 DFQATT, CDR2 SNEGSKA (reference sequence). The CDR3 runs 13 residues. Trimming shortened V by 4 bases and J by 8 bases, and 14 bases separated the two germline ends.

This clonotype was observed once. The V and J genes are TRBV20-1 and TRBJ2-4; TRBD1 is a possible D gene (6 bases). TRBJ2-5 explains the end of the DNA better; the J call may be wrong. Germline V gives CDR1 DFQATT, CDR2 SNEGSKA (reference sequence). The CDR3 loop spans 16 amino acids. CDR3 sequence: CSASRGVGRGKETQYF. The CDR3 DNA sequence: TGCAGTGCTAGTCGGGGCGTGGGCAGGGGAAAAGAGACCCAGTACTTC.

The chain is built from TRBV20-1 and TRBJ2-3; D possibly corresponds to TRBD1 (5 bases). Germline-derived CDR1 and CDR2 are DFQATT and SNEGSKA (reference sequence). V lost 8 bases and J lost 1, with 16 bases in between. CDR3 length equals 14 residues. The CDR3 sequence: CSTWGKGGTDTQYF. DNA for the CDR3: TGCAGTACGTGGGGTAAAGGGGGCACAGATACGCAGTATTTT.